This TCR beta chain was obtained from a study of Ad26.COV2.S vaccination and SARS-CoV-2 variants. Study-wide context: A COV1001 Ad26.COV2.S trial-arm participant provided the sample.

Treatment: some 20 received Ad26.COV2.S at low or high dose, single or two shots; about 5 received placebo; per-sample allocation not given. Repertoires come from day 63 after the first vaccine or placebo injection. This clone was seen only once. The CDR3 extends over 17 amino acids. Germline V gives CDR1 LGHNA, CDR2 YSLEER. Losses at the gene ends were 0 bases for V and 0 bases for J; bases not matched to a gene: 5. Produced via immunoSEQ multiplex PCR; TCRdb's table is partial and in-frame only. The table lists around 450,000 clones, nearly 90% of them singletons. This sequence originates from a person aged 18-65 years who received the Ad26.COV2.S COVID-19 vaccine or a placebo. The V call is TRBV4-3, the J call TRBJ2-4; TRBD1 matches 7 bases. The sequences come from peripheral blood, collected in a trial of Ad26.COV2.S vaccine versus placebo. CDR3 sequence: CASSQERTGLAKNIQYF. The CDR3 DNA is TGCGCCAGCAGCCAAGAAAGGACAGGCTTAGCCAAAAACATTCAGTACTTC.